This entry lists 8 T cell receptor beta chains sequenced from one sample in a study of T cell changes during pregnancy in multiple sclerosis (dated by TCRdb to between 2019 and 2020). Libraries were prepared through the immunoSEQ multiplex PCR assay. Imported from immuneACCESS, the table was reduced by TCRdb to in-frame sequences with V and J called. These copies leave out some clones; in studies compared against another copy, an unresolved V gene accounts for under half, and the cause of the remainder is not known. The sample has some 80,000 clones on record, 85% to 95% of them singletons. The ten most abundant clones make up roughly 1% of the sample. Sequenced here: peripheral blood, sampled in the first trimester of pregnancy. The receptors here all came from a female donor with multiple sclerosis, enrolled in a pregnancy study.

Here the CDR3 DNA reads TGCAGCGTTGAAGATGGAGTAAACACTGAAGCTTTCTTT. The encoded protein is CSVEDGVNTEAFF. The V and J genes are TRBV29-1 and TRBJ1-1; the D is unclear. The germline V and J ends were trimmed by 0 bases and 2 bases, with 7 bases remaining between them. The CDR3 loop spans 13 amino acids. The V gene's germline CDR1 is SQVTM and CDR2 ANQGSEA.

This sequence joins TRBV5-1 and TRBJ2-7; 13 positions agree with TRBD2. The length of the CDR3 is 16 residues. From germline, CDR1 is SGHRS and CDR2 YFSETQ. V lost 4 bases to trimming and J lost 4 bases; unmatched junction nucleotides: 8. CDR3: CASSPAGTSGVYEQYF. The CDR3, as DNA: TGCGCCAGCAGCCCGGCCGGGACTAGCGGGGTTTACGAGCAGTACTTC.

CDR3 nucleotide sequence: TGCGCCAGCAGCTCCGGGACAGGGTGGTACGAGCAGTACTTC. This gives the protein CASSSGTGWYEQYF. V usage is TRBV5-1 and J usage is TRBJ2-7; 9 positions match TRBD1. The CDR3 sequence is 14 residues long. Germline assignment: CDR1 SGHRS and CDR2 YFSETQ. Trimming at V came to 3 bases and at J to 4 bases, leaving 5 bases not matched to a gene.

The chain joins TRBV15 to TRBJ2-5; D is possibly TRBD1 (6 bases). CDR3 length equals 16 residues. Germline CDR1 and CDR2: LNHNV and YYDKDF (reference sequence). The ends were cut back, 0 bases at V and 4 bases at J, with 15 bases in the middle. In DNA form, the CDR3 reads TGTGCCACCAGCAGAGATCAAGGGACACAGGCAGAGACCCAGTACTTC. Its protein is CATSRDQGTQAETQYF.

As for this clone: Other DNA sequences from this sample encode an identical CDR3 as well. The V gene is TRBV5-1, the J gene TRBJ2-3; TRBD1 matches at 11 bases. Germline lookup yields CDR1 SGHRS and CDR2 YFSETQ. The CDR3 runs to 15 residues. The trim removed 0 bases at V and 4 bases at J, leaving 1 base unmatched. The CDR3 loop is CASSLGGQGADTQYF. The CDR3 nucleotides read TGCGCCAGCAGCTTGGGGGGACAGGGGGCAGATACGCAGTATTTT.

V is TRBV7-9 and J is TRBJ2-7, with a tentative D call TRBD2 (6 bases). The CDR3 loop spans 13 amino acids. Trimming stripped 1 base from V and 5 bases from J, with 9 bases between. Per germline, CDR1 SEHNR and CDR2 FQNEAQ (reference sequence). CDR3 sequence: CASSLVGGDEQYF. The CDR3 coding sequence is TGTGCCAGCAGCTTAGTCGGAGGGGACGAGCAGTACTTC. Supplemented by reference TRBV7-9 and TRBJ2-7, the full variable domain reads DTGVSQNPRHKITKRGQNVTFRCDPISEHNRLYWYRQTLGQGPEFLTYFQNEAQLEKSRLLSDRFSAERPKGSFSTLEIQRTEQGDSAMYLCASSLVGGDEQYFGPGTRLTVT.

The chain couples TRBV10-3 to TRBJ1-3; 7 bases are a match to TRBD1. The germline CDR1 and CDR2 sequences are ENHRY and SYGVKD. The CDR3 length is 17 residues. After removal of 4 bases from V and 0 bases from J, the junction contained 9 bases not matched to a gene. Here the CDR3 DNA reads TGTGCCATCAGTGGTGGGACAGCCATTAACTCTGGAAACACCATATATTTT. Its protein product is CAISGGTAINSGNTIYF.

The chain recombines TRBV6-6 with TRBJ2-5; TRBD1 matches 10 bases. J was trimmed by 2 bases and V by 10 bases; bases with no gene match: 4. The CDR3 has 13 amino acids. The germline gives CDR1 MNHNY, CDR2 SVGAGI (reference sequence). This chain's CDR3 is CATRQGAQETQYF. In DNA form, the CDR3 reads TGTGCCACAAGACAGGGGGCTCAAGAGACCCAGTACTTC.